This entry concerns a single TCR beta chain. There are 14 residues in the CDR3. Trimming left V 0 bases short and J 7 bases short, with 10 bases between. Germline CDR1 is LGHDT and CDR2 is YNNKEL (reference sequence). This record belongs to a study of blood T cell repertoires in COVID-19. The wider study: Donors in the United States, Italy and Spain gave samples during acute or convalescent COVID-19. The cDNA or gDNA used as material had been derived from T cells, B-cell-depleted T cells, or PBMCs.

In the authors' workflow: Amplified reference gene primers provided the basis for estimating nucleated cell counts. Sequenced by immunoSEQ multiplex PCR; TCRdb stores in-frame clones only, minus some. Clone size and V and J calls were adopted from that table, with D and trimming inferred from the DNA. The repertoire holds under 300,000 clones, with roughly four fifths as singletons. The chain uses TRBV3-1 (or the pseudogene TRBV3-2) and TRBJ2-1; unclear D gene. The sequencing sample was made of peripheral blood. The receptor comes from a woman in her forties or fifties who had recovered from COVID-19. The CDR3 is CASSQDPSRNEQFF. CDR3 nucleotide sequence: TGTGCCAGCAGCCAAGACCCTTCGAGGAATGAGCAGTTCTTC.